This TCR beta chain was identified in a study of human T cells and chemical hapten exposure. Study-wide context: An area of 2 cm by approximately 2 cm on upper inner arm skin received 2% DPC for sensitization.

Methods used by the authors: Samples held a median of 95,638 TCRs, range about 23,224–750,000. TCRdb passed the RACE reads through MiXCR, listing each CDR3 protein once. It is TCRdb's table, rather than the study itself, that gives the V and J calls and clone size. The sample yields 150,000 to 200,000 distinct CDR3 sequences, just under 30% seen once. Time point: pre-sensitization, week 0. Treatment given: therapeutic diphenylcyclopropenone sensitization with weekly scalp DPC. The CDR3 extends over 15 amino acids. The gene calls are TRBV21-1 and TRBJ1-1. TRBV21-1 is flagged as a pseudogene. The clonotype comes from a woman in her 30s with alopecia areata. Some clones in this sample may be carry-over from other donors' samples. The sample consisted of whole blood, taken in connection with sensitization to the hapten diphenylcyclopropenone (DPC). The CDR3 loop reads CASSKGRDMNTEAFF. The CDR3 nucleotides read TGTGCCAGCAGCAAAGGAAGAGATATGAACACTGAAGCTTTCTTT.